The T cell receptor (beta chain) described here comes from a study of blood T cell repertoires in COVID-19. Across the study: The origin of the acute and convalescent COVID-19 samples was the United States, Italy and Spain. From T cells, B-cell-depleted T cells, or PBMCs came the material, which was cDNA or gDNA.

V lost 3 bases, J lost 7 bases, and 13 bases lay in between. This CDR3 spans 14 amino acids. The germline V gene has CDR1 MNHEY and CDR2 SVGAGI. How the authors handled the data: Scientists estimated how many nucleated cells there were by amplifying reference gene primers. Libraries were prepared by immunoSEQ multiplex PCR; TCRdb keeps only in-frame clonotypes and omits some of them. V and J calls and clone size are copied from that table; D and trimming were computed from the DNA. The repertoire includes about 400,000 clones, over 85% of them detected once, and 1.7% sits in the top ten. The sequence came from a woman in her 30s who had recovered from COVID-19. What was sequenced was PBMCs or T cells enriched from blood (not recorded which). The chain recombines TRBV6-5 with TRBJ1-5; D remains unclear. This chain's CDR3 is CASSYLGVGQPQHF. The CDR3 nucleotides read TGTGCCAGCAGTTATCTGGGAGTAGGGCAGCCCCAGCATTTT.